This TCR beta chain is drawn from a study of blood T cell repertoires in COVID-19. Here immunoSEQ multiplex PCR was the method, and the copy in TCRdb shows in-frame clones only, minus some. In the table there are tens of thousands of clones, around 90% of which are singletons. The germline V gene encodes CDR1 LGHNT and CDR2 FRNRAP. This CDR3 has 12 residues. Germline trimming cut 5 bases from V and 12 bases from J; bases unmatched to any gene: 5. The chain carries TRBV12-5 and TRBJ1-2; 11 bases align to TRBD1. Specimen: peripheral blood. The sequence derives from a man aged 45-65 years with active COVID-19. DNA of the CDR3: TGTGCTAGTGGTATCGGGACAGGGGGTCACACCTTC. Protein: CASGIGTGGHTF.